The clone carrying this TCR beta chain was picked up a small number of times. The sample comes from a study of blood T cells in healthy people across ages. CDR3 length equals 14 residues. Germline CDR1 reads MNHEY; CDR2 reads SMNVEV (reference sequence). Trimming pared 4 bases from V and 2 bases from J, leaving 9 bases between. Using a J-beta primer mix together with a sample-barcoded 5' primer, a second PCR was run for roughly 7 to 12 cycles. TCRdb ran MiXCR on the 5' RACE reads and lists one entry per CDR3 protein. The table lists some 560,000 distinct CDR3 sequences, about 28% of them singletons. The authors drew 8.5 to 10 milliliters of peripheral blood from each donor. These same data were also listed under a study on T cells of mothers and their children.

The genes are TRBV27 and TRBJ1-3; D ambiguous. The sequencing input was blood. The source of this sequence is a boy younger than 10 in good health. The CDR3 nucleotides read TGTGCCAGCAGTTCCCGACGGCCTGGAAACACCATATATTTT. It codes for CASSSRRPGNTIYF.